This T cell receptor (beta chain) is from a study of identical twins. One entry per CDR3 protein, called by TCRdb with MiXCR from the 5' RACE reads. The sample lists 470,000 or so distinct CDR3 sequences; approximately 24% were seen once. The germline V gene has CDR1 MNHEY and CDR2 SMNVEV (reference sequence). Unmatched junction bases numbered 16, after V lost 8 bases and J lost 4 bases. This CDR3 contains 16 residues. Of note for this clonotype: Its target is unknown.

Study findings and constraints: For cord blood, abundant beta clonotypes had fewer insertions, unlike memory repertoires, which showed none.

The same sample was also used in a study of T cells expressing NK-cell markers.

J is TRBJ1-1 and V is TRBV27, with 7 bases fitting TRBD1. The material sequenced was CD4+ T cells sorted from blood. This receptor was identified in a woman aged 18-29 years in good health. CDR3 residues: CASAKPQGRFGTEAFF. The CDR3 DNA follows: TGTGCCAGCGCTAAGCCACAGGGGAGGTTCGGCACTGAAGCTTTCTTT.